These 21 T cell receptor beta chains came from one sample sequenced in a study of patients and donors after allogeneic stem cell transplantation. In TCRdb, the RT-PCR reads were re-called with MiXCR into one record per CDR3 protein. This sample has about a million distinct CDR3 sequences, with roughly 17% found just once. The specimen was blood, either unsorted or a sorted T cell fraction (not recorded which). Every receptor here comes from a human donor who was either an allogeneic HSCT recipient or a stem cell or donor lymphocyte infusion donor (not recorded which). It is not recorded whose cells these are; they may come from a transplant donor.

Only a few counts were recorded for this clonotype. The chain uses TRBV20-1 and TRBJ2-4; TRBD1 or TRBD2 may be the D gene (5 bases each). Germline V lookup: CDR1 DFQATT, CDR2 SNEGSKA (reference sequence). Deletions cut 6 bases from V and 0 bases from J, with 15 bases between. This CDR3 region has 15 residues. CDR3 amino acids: CSATGTDIAKNIQYF. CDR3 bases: TGCAGTGCCACGGGGACGGACATAGCCAAAAACATTCAGTACTTC.

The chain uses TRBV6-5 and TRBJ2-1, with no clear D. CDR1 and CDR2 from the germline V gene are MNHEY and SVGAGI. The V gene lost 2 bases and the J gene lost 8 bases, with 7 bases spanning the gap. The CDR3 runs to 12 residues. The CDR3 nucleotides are TGTGCCAGCAGTTACATTGGCGATGAGCAGTTCTTC. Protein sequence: CASSYIGDEQFF.

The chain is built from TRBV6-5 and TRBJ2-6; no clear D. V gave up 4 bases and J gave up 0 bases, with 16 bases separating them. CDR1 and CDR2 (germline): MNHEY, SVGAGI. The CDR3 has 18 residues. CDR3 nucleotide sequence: TGTGCCAGCAGTTCCTCGGGCGGAACCGCCTCTGGGGCCAACGTCCTGACTTTC. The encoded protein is CASSSSGGTASGANVLTF.

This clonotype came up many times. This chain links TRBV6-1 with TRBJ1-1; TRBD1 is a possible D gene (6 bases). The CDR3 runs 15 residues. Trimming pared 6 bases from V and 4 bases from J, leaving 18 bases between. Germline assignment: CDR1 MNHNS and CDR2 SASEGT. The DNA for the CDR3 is TGTGCCAGCAGGAGCCTACAGGGTGGAAGCACTGAAGCTTTCTTT. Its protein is CASRSLQGGSTEAFF.

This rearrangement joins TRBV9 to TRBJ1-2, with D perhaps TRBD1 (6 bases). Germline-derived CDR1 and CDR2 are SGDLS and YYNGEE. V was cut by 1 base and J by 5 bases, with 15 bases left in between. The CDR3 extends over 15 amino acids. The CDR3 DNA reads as TGTGCCAGCAGCGTATCGGGGGGCGCAGAATATGGCTACACCTTC. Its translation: CASSVSGGAEYGYTF.

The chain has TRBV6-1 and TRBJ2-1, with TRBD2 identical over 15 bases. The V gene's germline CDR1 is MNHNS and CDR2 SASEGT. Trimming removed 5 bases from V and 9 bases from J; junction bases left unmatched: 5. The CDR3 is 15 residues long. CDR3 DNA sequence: TGTGCCAGCAGTCTGCGGACTAGCGGGAGGGGTGAGCAGTTCTTC. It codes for CASSLRTSGRGEQFF.

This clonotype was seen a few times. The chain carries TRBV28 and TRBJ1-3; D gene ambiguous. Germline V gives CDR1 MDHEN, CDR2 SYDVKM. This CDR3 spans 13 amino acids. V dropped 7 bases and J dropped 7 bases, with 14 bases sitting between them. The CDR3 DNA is TGTGCCAGCATCCCGGGCTTATCGAACACCATATATTTT. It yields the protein CASIPGLSNTIYF. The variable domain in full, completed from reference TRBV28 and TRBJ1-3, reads DVKVTQSSRYLVKRTGEKVFLECVQDMDHENMFWYRQDPGLGLRLIYFSYDVKMKEKGDIPEGYSVSREKKERFSLILESASTNQTSMYLCASIPGLSNTIYFGEGSWLTVV.

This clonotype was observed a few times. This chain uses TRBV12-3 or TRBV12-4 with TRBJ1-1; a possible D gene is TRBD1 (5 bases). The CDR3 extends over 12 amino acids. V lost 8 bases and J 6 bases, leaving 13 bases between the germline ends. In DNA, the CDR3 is TGTGCCAGCCAGGGACTGGGCGCTGAAGCTTTCTTT. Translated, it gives CASQGLGAEAFF.

The CDR3 protein is CASSRGSNSPLHF. In DNA form, the CDR3 reads TGTGCCAGCAGCCGGGGGTCCAATTCACCCCTCCACTTT. The chain combines TRBV12-3 or TRBV12-4 with TRBJ1-6, with a weak D call TRBD1 (5 bases). This CDR3 spans 13 amino acids. V shed 6 bases and J shed 7 bases, with 10 bases lying between them.

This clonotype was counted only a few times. CDR3 DNA sequence: TGTGCCAGCAGATCGACAGGGGCCGCCGGTGAAGCTTTCTTT. Protein sequence: CASRSTGAAGEAFF. V usage is TRBV25-1 and J usage is TRBJ1-1; 8 bases align to TRBD1. Trimming took 6 bases from V and 7 from J; bases not matched to a gene: 10. CDR3 length: 14 residues. CDR1 and CDR2 from the germline V gene are MGHDK and SYGVNS. Together with reference TRBV25-1 and TRBJ1-1, the CDR3 gives the full variable domain: EADIYQTPRYLVIGTGKKITLECSQTMGHDKMYWYQQDPGMELHLIHYSYGVNSTEKGDLSSESTVSRIRTEHFPLTLESARPSHTSQYLCASRSTGAAGEAFFGQGTRLTVV.

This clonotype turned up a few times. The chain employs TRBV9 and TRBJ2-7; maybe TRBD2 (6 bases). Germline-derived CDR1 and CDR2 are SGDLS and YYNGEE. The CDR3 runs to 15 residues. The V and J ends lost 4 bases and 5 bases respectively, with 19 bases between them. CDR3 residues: CASSPTGEPTHEQYF. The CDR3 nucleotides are TGTGCCAGCAGCCCCACGGGGGAACCCACTCACGAGCAGTACTTC.

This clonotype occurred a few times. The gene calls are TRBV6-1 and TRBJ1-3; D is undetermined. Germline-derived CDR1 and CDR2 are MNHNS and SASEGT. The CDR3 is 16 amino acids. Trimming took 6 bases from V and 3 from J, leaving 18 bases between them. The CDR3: CASSPRVPRSGNTIYF. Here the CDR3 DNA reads TGTGCCAGCAGCCCCCGGGTACCTCGGAGTGGAAACACCATATATTTT.

DNA of the CDR3: TGTGCCAGCAGCTTACGACTAGCGGGAGGTAACGGCGAGCAGTACTTC. It translates to CASSLRLAGGNGEQYF. V gene TRBV7-8 combines with J gene TRBJ2-7; TRBD2 agrees at 13 bases. This CDR3 is 16 amino acids long. V was clipped by 2 bases and J by 6 bases; unmatched bases: 7. Per the germline V gene, CDR1 is SGHVS and CDR2 is FQNEAQ.

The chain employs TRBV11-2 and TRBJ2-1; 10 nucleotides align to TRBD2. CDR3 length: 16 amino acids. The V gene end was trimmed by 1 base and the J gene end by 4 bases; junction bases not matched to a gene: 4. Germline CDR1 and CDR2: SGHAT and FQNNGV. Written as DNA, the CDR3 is TGTGCCAGCAGCTTAGCCCTAGCGGGGGCGTACAATGAGCAGTTCTTC. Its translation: CASSLALAGAYNEQFF.

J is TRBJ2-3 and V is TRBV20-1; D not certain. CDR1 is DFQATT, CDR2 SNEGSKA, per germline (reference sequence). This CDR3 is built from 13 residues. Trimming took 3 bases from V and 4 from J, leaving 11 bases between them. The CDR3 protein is CSASKRISDTQYF. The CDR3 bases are TGCAGTGCTAGCAAGAGAATCTCAGATACGCAGTATTTT.

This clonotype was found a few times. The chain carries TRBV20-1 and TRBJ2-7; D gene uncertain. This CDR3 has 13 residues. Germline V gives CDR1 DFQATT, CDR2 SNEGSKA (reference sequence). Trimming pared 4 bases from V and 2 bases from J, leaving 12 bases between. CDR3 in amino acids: CSAITVYPYEQYF. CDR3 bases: TGCAGTGCTATTACAGTCTACCCCTACGAGCAGTACTTC.

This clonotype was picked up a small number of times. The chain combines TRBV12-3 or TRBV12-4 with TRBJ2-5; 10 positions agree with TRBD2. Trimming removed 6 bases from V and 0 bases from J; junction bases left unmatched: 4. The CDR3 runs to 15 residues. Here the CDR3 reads CASRYSGRNQETQYF. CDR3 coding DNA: TGTGCCAGCAGATATAGCGGGAGGAACCAAGAGACCCAGTACTTC.

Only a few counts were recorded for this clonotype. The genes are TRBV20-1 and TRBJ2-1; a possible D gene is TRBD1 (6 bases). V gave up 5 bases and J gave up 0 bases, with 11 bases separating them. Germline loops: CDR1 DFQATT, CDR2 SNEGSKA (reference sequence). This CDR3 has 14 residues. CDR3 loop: CSAADSGSYNEQFF. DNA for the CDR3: TGCAGTGCTGCGGACAGCGGCTCCTACAATGAGCAGTTCTTC.

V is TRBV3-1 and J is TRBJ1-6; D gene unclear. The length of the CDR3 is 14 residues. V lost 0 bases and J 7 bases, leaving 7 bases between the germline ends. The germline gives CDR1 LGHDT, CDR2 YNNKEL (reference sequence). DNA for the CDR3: TGTGCCAGCAGCCAAGATGTTTACAATTCACCCCTCCACTTT. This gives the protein CASSQDVYNSPLHF.

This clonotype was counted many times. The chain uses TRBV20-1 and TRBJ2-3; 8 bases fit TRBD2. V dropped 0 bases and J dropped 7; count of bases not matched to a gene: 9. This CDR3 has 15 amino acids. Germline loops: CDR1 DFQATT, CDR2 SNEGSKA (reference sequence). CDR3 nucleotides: TGCAGTGCTAGAGATCAGCGGGAGTTGGTAAATACGCAGTATTTT. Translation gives CSARDQRELVNTQYF.

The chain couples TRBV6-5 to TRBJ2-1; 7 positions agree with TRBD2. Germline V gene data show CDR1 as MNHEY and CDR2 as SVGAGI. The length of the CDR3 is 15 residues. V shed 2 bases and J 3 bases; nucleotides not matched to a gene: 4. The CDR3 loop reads CASSYGAGVYNEQFF. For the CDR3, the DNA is TGTGCCAGCAGTTACGGGGCGGGAGTCTACAATGAGCAGTTCTTC.